This T cell receptor beta chain was sequenced during a study of CD8+ T cells in alopecia areata. Across the whole study: Tofacitinib was taken orally by treated patients, and the dose was 5 to 10 mg twice daily. Tofacitinib administration persisted for 6 to 18 months, succeeded by 6 months off drug.

RNA was isolated and reverse transcribed to cDNA, the sequencing template. Clones were read by immunoSEQ multiplex PCR, and TCRdb kept only the in-frame ones, dropping some. The data show over 150,000 clones, approximately 55% seen once. Treatment in this sample: oral pan-JAK inhibitor, 5-10 mg twice daily. The V gene's germline CDR1 is SQVTM and CDR2 ANQGSEA. The germline V and J ends were trimmed by 8 bases and 4 bases, with 14 bases remaining between them. CDR3 length: 12 residues. Points from the study as a whole: Normal skin's resident alphabeta T cells are also sequenced in scalp samples.

Details on this clone: What it recognizes is unknown.

The rearrangement uses TRBV29-1 and TRBJ1-1; no reliable D call. Sequenced here: CD8+ T cells sorted from blood, sampled at week 24, from a patient treated with tofacitinib. This TCR was sampled from a human donor with alopecia areata. The CDR3 is CSSEGKSTEAFF. The CDR3 nucleotides read TGCAGCTCCGAGGGAAAGAGCACTGAAGCTTTCTTT.